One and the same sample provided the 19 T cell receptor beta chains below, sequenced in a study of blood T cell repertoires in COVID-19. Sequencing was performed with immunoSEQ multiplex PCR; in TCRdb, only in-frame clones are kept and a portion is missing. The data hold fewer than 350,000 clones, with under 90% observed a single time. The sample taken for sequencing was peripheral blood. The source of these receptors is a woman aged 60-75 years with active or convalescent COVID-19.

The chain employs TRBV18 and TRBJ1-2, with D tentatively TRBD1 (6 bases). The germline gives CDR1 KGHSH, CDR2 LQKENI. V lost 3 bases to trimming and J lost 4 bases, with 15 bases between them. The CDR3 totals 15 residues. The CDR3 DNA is TGTGCCAGCTCACCCTATGTTGGACAGTCCTATGGCTACACCTTC. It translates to CASSPYVGQSYGYTF.

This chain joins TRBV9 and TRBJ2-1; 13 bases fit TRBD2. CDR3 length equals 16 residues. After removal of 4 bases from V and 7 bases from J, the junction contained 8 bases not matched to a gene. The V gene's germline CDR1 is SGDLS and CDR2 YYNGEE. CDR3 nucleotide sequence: TGTGCCAGCAGCCCAATGACTAGCGGGGGGCTGAATGAGCAGTTCTTC. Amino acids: CASSPMTSGGLNEQFF.

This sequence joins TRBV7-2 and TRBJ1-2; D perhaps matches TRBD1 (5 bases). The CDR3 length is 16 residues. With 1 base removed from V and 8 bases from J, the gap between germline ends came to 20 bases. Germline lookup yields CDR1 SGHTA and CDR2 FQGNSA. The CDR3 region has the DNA TGTGCCAGCAGCTTAGAGCTGGGGGACTTAACGGAGGGCTACACCTTC. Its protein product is CASSLELGDLTEGYTF.

The CDR3 loop reads CASRSGGGGAEKLFF. In DNA form, the CDR3 reads TGTGCCAGCAGGTCCGGAGGGGGAGGGGCTGAAAAACTGTTTTTT. The V call is TRBV6-5, the J call TRBJ1-4, with a possible D match to TRBD1 (6 bases). V lost 6 bases, J lost 7 bases, and 18 bases lay in between. Per germline, CDR1 MNHEY and CDR2 SVGAGI. The CDR3 is made up of 15 amino acids.

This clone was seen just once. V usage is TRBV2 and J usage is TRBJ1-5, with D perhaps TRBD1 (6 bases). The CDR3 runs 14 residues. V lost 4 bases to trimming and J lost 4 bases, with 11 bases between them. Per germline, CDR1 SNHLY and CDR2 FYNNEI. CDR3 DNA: TGTGCCAGCAGTGGTCAGGGGTGGAATCAGCCCCAGCATTTT. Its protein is CASSGQGWNQPQHF.

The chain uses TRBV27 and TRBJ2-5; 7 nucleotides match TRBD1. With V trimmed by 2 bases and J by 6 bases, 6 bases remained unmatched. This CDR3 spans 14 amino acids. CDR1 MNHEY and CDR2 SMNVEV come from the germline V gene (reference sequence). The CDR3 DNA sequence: TGTGCCAGCAGTTTAGGAAACAGGGGAAAGACCCAGTACTTC. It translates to CASSLGNRGKTQYF.

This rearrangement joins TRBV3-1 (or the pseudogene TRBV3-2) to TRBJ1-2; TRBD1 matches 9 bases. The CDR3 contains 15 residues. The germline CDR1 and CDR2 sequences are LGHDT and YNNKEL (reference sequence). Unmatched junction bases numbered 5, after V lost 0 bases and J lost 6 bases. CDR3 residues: CASSQEIRDRDGYTF. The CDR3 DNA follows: TGTGCCAGCAGCCAAGAGATAAGGGACAGGGATGGCTACACCTTC.

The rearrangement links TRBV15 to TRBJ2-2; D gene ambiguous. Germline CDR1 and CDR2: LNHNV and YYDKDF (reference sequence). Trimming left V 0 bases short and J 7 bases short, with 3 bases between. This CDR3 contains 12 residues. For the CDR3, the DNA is TGTGCCACCAGCAGAGATCGCGGGGAGCTGTTTTTT. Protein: CATSRDRGELFF.

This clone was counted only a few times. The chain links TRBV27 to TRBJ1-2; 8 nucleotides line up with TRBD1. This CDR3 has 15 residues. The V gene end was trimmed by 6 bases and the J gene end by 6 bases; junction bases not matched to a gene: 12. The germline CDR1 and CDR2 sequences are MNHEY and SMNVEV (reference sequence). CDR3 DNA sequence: TGTGCCAGCAGACAGCAGGGGGCGCGGGGTAATGGCTACACCTTC. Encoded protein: CASRQQGARGNGYTF.

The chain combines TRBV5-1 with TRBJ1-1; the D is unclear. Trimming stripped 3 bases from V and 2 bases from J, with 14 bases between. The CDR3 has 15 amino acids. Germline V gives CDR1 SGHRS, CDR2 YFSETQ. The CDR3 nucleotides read TGCGCCAGCAGCTACGATGCAGGCCCTAACACTGAAGCTTTCTTT. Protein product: CASSYDAGPNTEAFF.

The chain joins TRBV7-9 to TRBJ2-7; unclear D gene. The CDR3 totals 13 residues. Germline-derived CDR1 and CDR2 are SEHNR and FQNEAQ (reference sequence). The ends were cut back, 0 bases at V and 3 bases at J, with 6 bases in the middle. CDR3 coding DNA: TGTGCCAGCAGCTTAGCATACGGCTACGAGCAGTACTTC. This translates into CASSLAYGYEQYF.

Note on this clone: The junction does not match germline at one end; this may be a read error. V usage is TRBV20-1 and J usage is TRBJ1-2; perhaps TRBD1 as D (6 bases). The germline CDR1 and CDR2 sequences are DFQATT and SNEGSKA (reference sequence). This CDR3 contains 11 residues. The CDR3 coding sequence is TGCAGTGCTAGGCGGGGGGACACCTTGCCGTTC. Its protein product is CSARRGDTLPF.

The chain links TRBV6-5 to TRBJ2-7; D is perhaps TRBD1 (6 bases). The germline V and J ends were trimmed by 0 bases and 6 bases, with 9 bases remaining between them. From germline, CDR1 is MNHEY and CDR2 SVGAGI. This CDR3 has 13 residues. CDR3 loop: CASSYSSGAEQYF. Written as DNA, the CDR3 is TGTGCCAGCAGTTACTCGTCAGGGGCCGAGCAGTACTTC.

DNA for the CDR3: TGCGCCAGCAGCCAAGATATAAGGGGTGGAGGCTACACCTTC. It is translated as CASSQDIRGGGYTF. V and J are TRBV4-1 and TRBJ1-2; D is possibly TRBD1 (5 bases). Germline loops: CDR1 MGHRA, CDR2 YSYEKL. This CDR3 is 14 amino acids long. V lost 0 bases and J lost 8, with 13 bases in between.

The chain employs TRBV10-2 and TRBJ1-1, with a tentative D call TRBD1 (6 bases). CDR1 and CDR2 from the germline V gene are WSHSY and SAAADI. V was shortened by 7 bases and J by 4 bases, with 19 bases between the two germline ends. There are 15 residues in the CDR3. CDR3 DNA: TGCGCCAGCAACACACCACAGGGACGGGCCACTGAAGCTTTCTTT. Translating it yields CASNTPQGRATEAFF.

For the CDR3, the DNA is TGTGCCAGCAGCTCCTTCGGCAATGAGCAGTTCTTC. The encoded protein is CASSSFGNEQFF. The rearrangement uses TRBV5-4 and TRBJ2-1; no clear D gene. The CDR3 length is 12 residues. Germline V lookup: CDR1 SGHNT, CDR2 YYREEE (reference sequence). Trimming shortened V by 3 bases and J by 6 bases, and 7 bases separated the two germline ends.

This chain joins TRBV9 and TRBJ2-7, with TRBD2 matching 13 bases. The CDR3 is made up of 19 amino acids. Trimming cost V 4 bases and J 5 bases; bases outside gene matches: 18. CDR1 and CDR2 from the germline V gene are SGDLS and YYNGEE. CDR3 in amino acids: CASSPRPGELAGGKNEQYF. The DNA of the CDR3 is TGTGCCAGCAGCCCGAGGCCTGGGGAACTAGCGGGGGGGAAAAACGAGCAGTACTTC.

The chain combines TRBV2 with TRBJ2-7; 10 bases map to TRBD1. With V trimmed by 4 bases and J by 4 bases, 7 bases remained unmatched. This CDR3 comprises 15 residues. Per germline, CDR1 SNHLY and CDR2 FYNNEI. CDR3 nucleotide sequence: TGTGCCAGCAGTGCCCGGGACAGGGGTTATTACGAGCAGTACTTC. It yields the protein CASSARDRGYYEQYF. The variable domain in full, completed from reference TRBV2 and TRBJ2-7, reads EPEVTQTPSHQVTQMGQEVILRCVPISNHLYFYWYRQILGQKVEFLVSFYNNEISEKSEIFDDQFSVERPDGSNFTLKIRSTKLEDSAMYFCASSARDRGYYEQYFGPGTRLTVT.

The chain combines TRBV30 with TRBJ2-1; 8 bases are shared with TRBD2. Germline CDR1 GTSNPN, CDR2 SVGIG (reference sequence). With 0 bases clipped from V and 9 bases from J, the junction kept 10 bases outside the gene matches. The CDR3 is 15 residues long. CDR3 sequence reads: CAWSVLRRGATEQFF. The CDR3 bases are TGTGCCTGGAGTGTATTAAGGCGGGGGGCCACTGAGCAGTTCTTC.